This T cell receptor (beta chain) was recovered during a study of blood T cells in healthy people across ages. The second PCR ran roughly 6 to 11 cycles with a sample-barcoded 5' primer and J-beta primers. Carrying 12 random nucleotides, a template-switch adaptor labeled each individual cDNA molecule. TCRdb ran MiXCR on the 5' RACE reads and lists one entry per CDR3 protein. Of approximately 2,000,000 distinct CDR3 sequences detected, about two fifths appear once; the ten largest clones hold more than 20%. Overall study results and limits: Comparison with aged donors showed that long-lived donors had more naive CD4+ cells and higher diversity. TCR beta diversity, measured per million T cells, fell in a roughly linear way with age.

The CDR3 sequence is 16 residues long. Germline CDR1 reads SGDLS; CDR2 reads YYNGEE. Trimming took 0 bases from V and 4 from J, leaving 14 bases between them. Turning to this clonotype: Its antigen is currently unknown.

This chain joins TRBV9 and TRBJ2-1; D uncertain. The receptor was isolated from a human donor in good health. Material: blood. CDR3 region: CASSVGGASYYNEQFF. The DNA of the CDR3 is TGTGCCAGCAGCGTAGGAGGTGCCTCCTATTACAATGAGCAGTTCTTC. The whole variable domain, filled in from reference TRBV9 and TRBJ2-1, reads DSGVTQTPKHLITATGQRVTLRCSPRSGDLSVYWYQQSLDQGLQFLIQYYNGEERAKGNILERFSAQQFPDLHSELNLSSLELGDSALYFCASSVGGASYYNEQFFGPGTRLTVL.